The 20 T cell receptor beta chains given below trace back to one sample, sequenced in a study of shared clonotypes between healthy human individuals. Using immunoSEQ multiplex PCR, the repertoire was profiled, and TCRdb retains in-frame clones only, with some absent. The sample shows 1,400,000 or so clones, approximately 98.5% of them seen only once. Sequenced: naive CD4+ T cells sorted from blood. Subset meaning: CD45RA+ positively selected. These receptors all come from a man in his thirties or forties in good health.

The chain uses TRBV7-2 and TRBJ2-1, with D unresolved. Trimming cost V 2 bases and J 0 bases, with 14 bases left between them. The germline gives CDR1 SGHTA, CDR2 FQGNSA. CDR3 length: 17 residues. This CDR3 is CASSLWFGRNSYNEQFF. CDR3 bases: TGTGCCAGCAGCTTATGGTTCGGCCGCAACTCCTACAATGAGCAGTTCTTC.

The chain recombines TRBV11-2 with TRBJ2-1, with D uncertain. Trimming removed 0 bases from V and 6 bases from J, with 6 bases in between. Per germline, CDR1 SGHAT and CDR2 FQNNGV. The length of the CDR3 is 13 residues. The CDR3 loop is CASSLDPPNEQFF. The CDR3 region has the DNA TGTGCCAGCAGCTTAGATCCCCCCAATGAGCAGTTCTTC. The full variable domain, with the rest looked up from reference TRBV11-2 and TRBJ2-1, is EAGVAQSPRYKIIEKRQSVAFWCNPISGHATLYWYQQILGQGPKLLIQFQNNGVVDDSQLPKDRFSAERLKGVDSTLKIQPAKLEDSAVYLCASSLDPPNEQFFGPGTRLTVL.

The genes are TRBV7-2 and TRBJ2-2; D remains ambiguous. CDR3 length: 18 amino acids. CDR1 is SGHTA, CDR2 FQGNSA, per germline. The germline V and J ends were trimmed by 6 bases and 9 bases, with 29 bases remaining between them. Here the CDR3 reads CASRSARTDSSYGRELFF. In DNA, the CDR3 is TGTGCCAGCAGGTCAGCACGGACCGATTCCTCGTATGGGCGGGAGCTGTTTTTT.

This chain joins TRBV9 and TRBJ2-2, with TRBD1 identical over 11 bases. This CDR3 contains 16 residues. In germline, CDR1 is SGDLS, CDR2 YYNGEE. The ends lost 4 bases at V and 2 bases at J; junction bases unmatched: 4. This CDR3 reads CASSPGTGGNTGELFF. DNA for the CDR3: TGTGCCAGCAGCCCGGGGACAGGGGGAAACACCGGGGAGCTGTTTTTT.

The rearrangement links TRBV2 to TRBJ1-1; D is unclear. The V end lost 4 bases, the J end lost 4 bases, and 10 bases lay between the germline ends. This CDR3 spans 13 amino acids. Germline assignment: CDR1 SNHLY and CDR2 FYNNEI. The CDR3 is CASSARTGTEAFF. The CDR3 DNA sequence: TGTGCCAGCAGTGCACGGACGGGCACTGAAGCTTTCTTT.

CDR3 in amino acids: CAISSTGTPGAEAFF. The CDR3 nucleotides are TGTGCCATCAGTTCCACAGGGACTCCGGGCGCTGAAGCTTTCTTT. The gene calls are TRBV10-3 and TRBJ1-1; maybe TRBD1 (6 bases). CDR1 is ENHRY, CDR2 SYGVKD, per germline. This CDR3 is built from 15 residues. Trimming took off 5 bases at V and 6 bases at J, with 19 bases between the two ends.

The chain carries TRBV9 and TRBJ2-3; 7 positions agree with TRBD1. CDR1 and CDR2 (germline): SGDLS, YYNGEE. The CDR3 loop spans 15 amino acids. With V trimmed by 4 bases and J by 2 bases, 7 bases remained unmatched. The CDR3 nucleotides are TGTGCCAGCAGCTCAAAGGGGGCGGTCACAGATACGCAGTATTTT. It translates to CASSSKGAVTDTQYF.

The chain carries TRBV28 and TRBJ2-1; 11 bases fit TRBD1. J lost 7 bases, V lost 3 bases, and 5 bases had no gene match. The CDR3 is 15 amino acids. Germline V gives CDR1 MDHEN, CDR2 SYDVKM. CDR3 nucleotide sequence: TGTGCCAGCAGTTTTTCCGGGACAGGGGGGAATGAGCAGTTCTTC. Its protein product is CASSFSGTGGNEQFF.

This chain connects TRBV6-5 to TRBJ2-1, with 9 bases identical to TRBD2. CDR3 length: 13 residues. The junction had 5 bases not matched to a gene; V was cut back by 6 bases and J by 8 bases. CDR1 and CDR2 from the germline V gene are MNHEY and SVGAGI. In DNA, the CDR3 is TGTGCCAGCAGAAGGACTAGCGCCGATGAGCAGTTCTTC. Its protein is CASRRTSADEQFF.

The V gene is TRBV15, the J gene TRBJ2-7; 7 bases agree with TRBD1. The junction had 10 bases not matched to a gene; V was cut back by 8 bases and J by 0 bases. Germline-derived CDR1 and CDR2 are LNHNV and YYDKDF (reference sequence). The CDR3 sequence is 15 residues long. The CDR3 reads CATGKTGWSSYEQYF. The CDR3 nucleotides are TGTGCCACCGGAAAGACAGGGTGGAGCTCCTACGAGCAGTACTTC.

The gene calls are TRBV19 and TRBJ2-1; 14 nucleotides align to TRBD2. Germline V lookup: CDR1 LNHDA, CDR2 SQIVND (reference sequence). The junction had 5 bases not matched to a gene; V was cut back by 7 bases and J by 0 bases. The CDR3 length is 17 residues. DNA for the CDR3: TGTGCCAGTACTCCGGGACTAGCGGGAGTCTCCTACAATGAGCAGTTCTTC. Translation gives CASTPGLAGVSYNEQFF. Drawing the rest from reference TRBV19 and TRBJ2-1, the complete variable domain is DGGITQSPKYLFRKEGQNVTLSCEQNLNHDAMYWYRQDPGQGLRLIYYSQIVNDFQKGDIAEGYSVSREKKESFPLTVTSAQKNPTAFYLCASTPGLAGVSYNEQFFGPGTRLTVL.

This chain joins TRBV5-1 and TRBJ1-3, with D hard to call. Trimming took off 0 bases at V and 0 bases at J, with 13 bases between the two ends. CDR1 is SGHRS, CDR2 YFSETQ, per germline. This CDR3 is built from 17 residues. This CDR3 is CASSLDGRQSSGNTIYF. The CDR3 bases are TGCGCCAGCAGCTTGGACGGACGCCAAAGCTCTGGAAACACCATATATTTT.

The V gene is TRBV7-3, the J gene TRBJ2-1; 11 nucleotides match TRBD2. Germline assignment: CDR1 SGHTA and CDR2 FQGTGA. This CDR3 is built from 16 residues. V was clipped by 5 bases and J by 4 bases; unmatched bases: 7. DNA for the CDR3: TGTGCCAGCAGCGCATCCGGGACTAGCGGATACAATGAGCAGTTCTTC. As protein: CASSASGTSGYNEQFF.

Here the CDR3 DNA reads TGCAGCGTTGACAAAACTAATGGGCAGGGGTTGTACTTC. Translated, it gives CSVDKTNGQGLYF. The V gene is TRBV29-1, the J gene TRBJ2-7; the D gene is possibly TRBD1 (6 bases). Germline V gene sequence: CDR1 SQVTM, CDR2 ANQGSEA. V dropped 3 bases and J dropped 12 bases, with 21 bases sitting between them. The CDR3 consists of 13 residues.

This CDR3 reads CASSAASGSGPYNEQFF. The CDR3 DNA sequence: TGCGCCAGCAGTGCGGCTAGCGGGAGCGGGCCCTACAATGAGCAGTTCTTC. The chain couples TRBV10-2 to TRBJ2-1; 10 bases are a match to TRBD2. In germline, CDR1 is WSHSY, CDR2 SAAADI. The CDR3 is 17 residues long. Unmatched junction bases numbered 8, after V lost 4 bases and J lost 2 bases.

V and J are TRBV4-1 and TRBJ1-2; D not resolved. There are 13 residues in the CDR3. The V gene's germline CDR1 is MGHRA and CDR2 YSYEKL. Trimming cost V 1 base and J 4 bases, with 7 bases left between them. This chain's CDR3 is CASSQGTIYGYTF. For the CDR3, the DNA is TGCGCCAGCAGCCAAGGGACTATCTATGGCTACACCTTC.

This rearrangement joins TRBV27 to TRBJ2-3; 8 nucleotides line up with TRBD1. CDR3 length equals 17 residues. J gave up 3 bases and V 5 bases, and 13 bases lay outside the gene matches. CDR1 and CDR2 from the germline V gene are MNHEY and SMNVEV (reference sequence). DNA for the CDR3: TGTGCCAGCAGTCTTTCTTCCGGGACAGGTCGTACAGATACGCAGTATTTT. Residues: CASSLSSGTGRTDTQYF.

For this clone: One end of the junction fails to match germline, which may point to a read error. The rearrangement uses TRBV7-7 and TRBJ2-5; the D gene could be TRBD1 or TRBD2 (6 bases each). There are 14 residues in the CDR3. The germline V gene has CDR1 SSHAT and CDR2 FNYEAQ (reference sequence). DNA for the CDR3: TGTGCTAGCAGCTTACGAACAGGGAGGGAGACCCAGTACTTC. Amino acid sequence: CASSLRTGRETQYF.

This chain joins TRBV19 and TRBJ1-1; TRBD1 matches at 7 bases. After removal of 5 bases from V and 7 bases from J, the junction contained 13 bases not matched to a gene. Germline V gene lookup returns CDR1 LNHDA and CDR2 SQIVND (reference sequence). The CDR3 totals 15 residues. The CDR3 is CASSQGGAVRGEAFF. The CDR3 DNA reads as TGTGCCAGTAGTCAAGGGGGCGCGGTGAGGGGTGAAGCTTTCTTT.

The J gene is TRBJ2-1, the V gene TRBV5-4, with TRBD2 matching over 7 bases. The CDR3 spans 15 residues. Germline trimming cut 0 bases from V and 3 bases from J; bases unmatched to any gene: 3. Germline V lookup: CDR1 SGHNT, CDR2 YYREEE (reference sequence). CDR3 coding DNA: TGTGCCAGCAGCTTGGAAGCGGGGTACTACAATGAGCAGTTCTTC. This encodes CASSLEAGYYNEQFF.